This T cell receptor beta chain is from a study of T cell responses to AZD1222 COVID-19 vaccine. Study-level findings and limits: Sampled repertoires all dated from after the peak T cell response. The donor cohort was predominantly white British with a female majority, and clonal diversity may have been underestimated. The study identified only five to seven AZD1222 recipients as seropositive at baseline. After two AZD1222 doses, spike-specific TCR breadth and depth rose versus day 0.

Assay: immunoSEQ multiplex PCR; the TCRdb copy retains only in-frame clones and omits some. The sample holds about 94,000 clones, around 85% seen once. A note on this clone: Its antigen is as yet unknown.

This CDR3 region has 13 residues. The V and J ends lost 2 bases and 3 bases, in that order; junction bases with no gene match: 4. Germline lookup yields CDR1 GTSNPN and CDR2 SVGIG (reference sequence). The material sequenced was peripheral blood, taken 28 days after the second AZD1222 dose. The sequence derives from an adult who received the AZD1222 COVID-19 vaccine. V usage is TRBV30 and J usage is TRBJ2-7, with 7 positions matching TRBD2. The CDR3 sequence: CAWSTERGYEQYF. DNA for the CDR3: TGTGCCTGGAGTACGGAGCGGGGCTACGAGCAGTACTTC.